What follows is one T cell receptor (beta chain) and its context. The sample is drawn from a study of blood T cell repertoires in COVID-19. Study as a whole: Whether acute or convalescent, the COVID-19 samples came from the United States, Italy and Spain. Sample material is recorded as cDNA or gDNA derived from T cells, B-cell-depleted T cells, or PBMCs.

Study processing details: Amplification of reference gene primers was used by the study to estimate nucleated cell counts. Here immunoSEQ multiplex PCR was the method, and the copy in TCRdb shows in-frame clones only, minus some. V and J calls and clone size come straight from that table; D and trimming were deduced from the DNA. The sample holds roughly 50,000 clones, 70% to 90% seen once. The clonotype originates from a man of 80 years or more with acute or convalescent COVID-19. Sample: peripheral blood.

The CDR3 sequence: CASSGRGLNNGYTF. CDR3 sequence (DNA): TGTGCCAGCAGTGGGAGGGGGCTGAATAATGGCTACACCTTC. The chain joins TRBV2 to TRBJ1-2; 7 nucleotides agree with TRBD1. Unmatched junction bases numbered 8, after V lost 4 bases and J lost 6 bases. Germline V CDR1 and CDR2: SNHLY, FYNNEI. The CDR3 totals 14 residues.